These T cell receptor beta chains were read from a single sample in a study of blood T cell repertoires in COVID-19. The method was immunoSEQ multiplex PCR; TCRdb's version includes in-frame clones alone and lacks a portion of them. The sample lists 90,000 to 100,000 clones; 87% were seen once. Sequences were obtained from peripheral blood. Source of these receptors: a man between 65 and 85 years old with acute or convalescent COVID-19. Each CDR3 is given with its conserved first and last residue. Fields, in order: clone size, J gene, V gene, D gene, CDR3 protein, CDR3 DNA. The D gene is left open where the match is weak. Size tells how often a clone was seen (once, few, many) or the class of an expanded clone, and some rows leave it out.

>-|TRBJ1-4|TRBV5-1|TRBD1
CASSSGQGDEKLFF
TGCGCCAGCAGCTCGGGACAGGGGGATGAAAAACTGTTTTTT
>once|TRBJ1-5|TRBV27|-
CASSLSRQNNQPQHF
TGTGCCAGCAGTTTATCCAGACAGAACAATCAGCCCCAGCATTTT
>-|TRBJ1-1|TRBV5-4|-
CASSLGGAGPVNTEAFF
TGTGCCAGCAGCTTGGGTGGGGCAGGGCCGGTTAATACTGAAGCTTTCTTT
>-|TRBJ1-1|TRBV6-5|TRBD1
CASSFETGATEAFF
TGTGCCAGCAGTTTTGAGACAGGGGCCACTGAAGCTTTCTTT
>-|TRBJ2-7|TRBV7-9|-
CASSSRSEQYF
TGTGCCAGCAGCTCTAGGAGCGAGCAGTACTTC
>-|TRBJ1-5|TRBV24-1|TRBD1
CATMGQGNQPQHF
TGTGCCACTATGGGACAGGGAAATCAGCCCCAGCATTTT
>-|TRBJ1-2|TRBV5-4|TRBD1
CASSSGTGDRYGYGYTF
TGTGCCAGCAGCTCCGGGACAGGGGATAGGTACGGCTATGGCTACACCTTC
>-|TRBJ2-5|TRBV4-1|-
CASSQRLAEETQYF
TGCGCCAGCAGCCAGCGGCTAGCTGAGGAGACCCAGTACTTC
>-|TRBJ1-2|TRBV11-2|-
CASSLATRDRRSHYGYTF
TGTGCCAGCAGCTTAGCTACAAGAGACAGGCGTAGTCACTATGGCTACACCTTC
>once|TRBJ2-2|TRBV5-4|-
CASSPGSGGVGGELFF
TGTGCCAGCAGCCCTGGTTCTGGGGGCGTGGGCGGGGAGCTGTTTTTT
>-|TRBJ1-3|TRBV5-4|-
CASSLAPFGNTIYF
TGTGCCAGCAGCTTGGCTCCGTTCGGAAACACCATATATTTT
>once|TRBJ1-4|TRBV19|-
CASSMRQDGEKLFF
TGTGCCAGTAGTATGAGACAGGATGGCGAAAAACTGTTTTTT
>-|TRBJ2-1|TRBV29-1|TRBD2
CSVPGLASDEQFF
TGCAGCGTCCCGGGACTAGCCTCGGATGAGCAGTTCTTC
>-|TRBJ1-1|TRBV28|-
CASSLFGRANTEAFF
TGTGCCAGCAGTTTATTTGGGAGGGCGAACACTGAAGCTTTCTTT
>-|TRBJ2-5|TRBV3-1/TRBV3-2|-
CASSPPQQETQYF
TGTGCCAGCAGCCCCCCCCAGCAAGAGACCCAGTACTTC
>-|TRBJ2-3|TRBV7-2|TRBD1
CASSSSGTGEDTQYF
TGTGCCAGCAGCTCCTCCGGGACAGGGGAGGATACGCAGTATTTT
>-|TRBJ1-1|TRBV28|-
CASSLPTGRNTEAFF
TGTGCCAGCAGTTTACCCACAGGGCGGAACACTGAAGCTTTCTTT
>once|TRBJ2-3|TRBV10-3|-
CAIQGGSTDTQYF
TGTGCCATCCAGGGGGGAAGCACAGATACGCAGTATTTT
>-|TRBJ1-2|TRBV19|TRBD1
CASRGGGGSYGYTF
TGTGCCAGTAGAGGAGGGGGCGGAAGCTATGGCTACACCTTC
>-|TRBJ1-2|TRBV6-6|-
CASSYDQANYGYTF
TGTGCCAGCAGTTACGACCAGGCCAACTATGGCTACACCTTC
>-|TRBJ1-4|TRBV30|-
CAWSGSEKLFF
TGTGCCTGGAGTGGGAGTGAAAAACTGTTTTTT
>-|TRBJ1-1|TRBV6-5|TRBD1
CASSYSQGAYEAFF
TGTGCCAGCAGTTACTCGCAGGGGGCCTATGAAGCTTTCTTT
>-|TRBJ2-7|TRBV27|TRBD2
CASSLQQTSLYEQYF
TGTGCCAGCAGTTTACAACAGACTAGCTTATACGAGCAGTACTTC
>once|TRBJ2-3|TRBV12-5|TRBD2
CASGPSGGGNTQYF
TGTGCTAGTGGCCCGAGCGGGGGGGGTAATACGCAGTATTTT
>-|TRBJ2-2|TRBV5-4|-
CASSTLQGNTGELFF
TGTGCCAGCAGCACCTTACAGGGAAACACCGGGGAGCTGTTTTTT
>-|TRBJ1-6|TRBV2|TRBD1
CASSTGTGYSPLHF
TGTGCCAGCAGTACCGGGACAGGGTATTCACCCCTCCACTTT
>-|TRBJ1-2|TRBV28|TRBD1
CASSFGDRVYTF
TGTGCCAGCAGTTTTGGGGACAGGGTCTACACCTTC
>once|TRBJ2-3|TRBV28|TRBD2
CASTSFWTSGGSSTDTQYF
TGTGCCAGCACTTCGTTCTGGACTAGCGGGGGATCCAGCACAGATACGCAGTATTTT
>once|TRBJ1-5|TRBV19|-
CASSMGLSNQPQHF
TGTGCCAGTAGTATGGGGCTTAGCAATCAGCCCCAGCATTTT
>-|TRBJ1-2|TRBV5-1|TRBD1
CASSFADRGTNYGYTF
TGCGCCAGCAGCTTCGCCGACAGGGGGACTAACTATGGCTACACCTTC
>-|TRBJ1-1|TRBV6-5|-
CASSSRAGAEGAFF
TGTGCCAGCAGTTCCCGGGCAGGGGCGGAAGGAGCTTTCTTT
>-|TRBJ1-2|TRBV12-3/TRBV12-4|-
CASSQGHPGYTF
TGTGCCAGCAGTCAGGGACACCCTGGCTACACCTTC
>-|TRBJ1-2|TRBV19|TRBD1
CASRWALGQVSYGYTF
TGTGCCAGTAGGTGGGCGTTGGGACAGGTGTCCTATGGCTACACCTTC
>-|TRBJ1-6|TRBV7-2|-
CASSLNREGSPLHF
TGTGCCAGCAGCCTGAACAGGGAAGGTTCACCCCTCCACTTT
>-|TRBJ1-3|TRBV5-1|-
CASSLEGNAGNTIYF
TGCGCCAGCAGCTTGGAGGGGAATGCTGGAAACACCATATATTTT
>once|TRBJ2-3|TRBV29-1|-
CSASYSTDTQYF
TGCAGCGCCTCGTATAGCACAGATACGCAGTATTTT
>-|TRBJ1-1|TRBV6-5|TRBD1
CASRTTGWAEAFF
TGTGCCAGCAGGACGACAGGGTGGGCTGAAGCTTTCTTT